This T cell receptor (beta chain) was identified in a study of blood T cell repertoires in COVID-19. Sequenced by immunoSEQ multiplex PCR; TCRdb stores in-frame clones only, minus some. The data show about 88,000 clones, roughly 88% seen once. CDR1 and CDR2 (germline): MDHEN, SYDVKM. V was pared by 6 bases and J by 7 bases, with 5 bases of the junction left unmatched. The CDR3 has 13 amino acids. Input material: peripheral blood. The sequence was obtained from an elderly man with acute or convalescent COVID-19. The V gene is TRBV28, the J gene TRBJ1-5; 8 bases fit TRBD1. CDR3 sequence: CASRGQGGQPQHF. The CDR3 bases are TGTGCCAGCAGAGGACAGGGCGGCCAGCCCCAGCATTTT.